These 7 T cell receptor beta chains were sequenced from one sample in a study of OX40 agonist ivuxolimab in advanced cancers. Clones were read by immunoSEQ multiplex PCR, and TCRdb kept only the in-frame ones, dropping some. The sample holds fewer than 20,000 clones; just over 70% are singletons and the top ten take 15% to 20%. Sequencing was performed on CD4+ or CD8+ T cells sorted from blood, taken in a trial of the OX40 agonist ivuxolimab. All receptors derive from an adult with an advanced solid tumor such as melanoma, head and neck, liver or kidney cancer.

There are a few counts of this clone. The gene calls are TRBV27 and TRBJ2-1; 11 nucleotides line up with TRBD2. Germline-derived CDR1 and CDR2 are MNHEY and SMNVEV (reference sequence). The CDR3 has 14 residues. V was clipped by 5 bases and J by 6 bases; unmatched bases: 3. CDR3 sequence: CASSVGTSGNEQFF. The CDR3 DNA follows: TGTGCCAGCAGTGTCGGGACTAGCGGCAATGAGCAGTTCTTC.

The CDR3 region is CASRVRGQFNYEQYF. The DNA of the CDR3 is TGTGCCAGCAGAGTAAGAGGGCAGTTTAATTACGAGCAGTACTTC. V gene TRBV28 combines with J gene TRBJ2-7; TRBD2 might be the D (5 bases). The CDR3 extends over 15 amino acids. Germline-derived CDR1 and CDR2 are MDHEN and SYDVKM. Trimming removed 6 bases at V and 4 bases at J, with 19 bases between.

The chain joins TRBV7-1 to TRBJ2-2; TRBD2 might be the D (5 bases). TRBV7-1 is placed among ORFs of uncertain function. The CDR3 is 17 amino acids. Trimming stripped 3 bases from V and 4 bases from J, with 18 bases between. In nucleotides, the CDR3 is TGTGCCAGCAGCTCTTACACACCCGGGGTTAGCACCGGGGAGCTGTTTTTT. Its protein is CASSSYTPGVSTGELFF.

The chain combines TRBV2 with TRBJ2-7, with D maybe TRBD2 (6 bases). This CDR3 has 12 residues. From germline, CDR1 is SNHLY and CDR2 FYNNEI. V lost 10 bases and J lost 3, with 13 bases in between. This chain's CDR3 is CAIHGSLYEQYF. CDR3 in DNA: TGTGCCATTCACGGGAGCCTCTACGAGCAGTACTTC.

The chain recombines TRBV27 with TRBJ2-7; D is unclear. The V gene's germline CDR1 is MNHEY and CDR2 SMNVEV (reference sequence). V was clipped by 5 bases and J by 3 bases, with 11 bases between them. The CDR3 contains 13 residues. The CDR3 spells CASSVDAGYEQYF. CDR3 nucleotide sequence: TGTGCCAGCAGTGTGGACGCCGGCTACGAGCAGTACTTC.

The rearrangement uses TRBV7-6 and TRBJ2-1; D perhaps matches TRBD1 (5 bases). Germline V gene data show CDR1 as SGHVS and CDR2 as FNYEAQ. The length of the CDR3 is 13 residues. CDR3 residues: CASQGAGYNEQFF. CDR3 bases: TGTGCTAGCCAAGGGGCAGGGTACAATGAGCAGTTCTTC.

This clone came up once. The chain combines TRBV2 with TRBJ2-1; 8 positions agree with TRBD2. The length of the CDR3 is 14 residues. Trimming cost V 5 bases and J 8 bases; bases outside gene matches: 8. Germline CDR1 reads SNHLY; CDR2 reads FYNNEI. Here the CDR3 DNA reads TGTGCCAGCAGTTGGACTAGCAATAACGATGAGCAGTTCTTC. Residues: CASSWTSNNDEQFF.